The clone carrying this T cell receptor (beta chain) was recorded many times. The antigen is undetermined. RNA transcripts provided the source from which TCR beta CDR3 regions were amplified. The HTBI primer set drove a first-round RT-PCR of the TCR CDR3. TCRdb fed the multiplex PCR reads into MiXCR, producing one record per CDR3 protein. The repertoire includes 500,000 to 650,000 distinct CDR3 sequences, about 14% of them detected once, and more than 11% sits in the top ten. The entry originates in a study of T cells in Graves' hyperthyroidism and ophthalmopathy. The study, taken as a whole, reports: Most expanded thyroid clonotypes above 0.001 recurred in blood.

Trimming pared 2 bases from V and 2 bases from J, leaving 10 bases between. Germline assignment: CDR1 MNHEY and CDR2 SMNVEV (reference sequence). The CDR3 covers 14 residues. Patients aged 18 to 65 had newly diagnosed hyperthyroidism of under 2 months' duration. Criteria for exclusion of patients were uncontrolled infection, other autoimmune disease, pregnancy or lactation. Fresh peripheral blood, roughly 10 ml, was the source of the PBMCs. This chain connects TRBV27 to TRBJ2-7; no reliable D call. Sequencing was carried out using blood. The sequence came from a woman in her thirties or forties with Graves' hyperthyroidism. The CDR3 DNA reads TGTGCCAGCAGTTTAAGCCTAGGAACCTACGAGCAGTACTTC. This codes for CASSLSLGTYEQYF.